This entry lists 9 T cell receptor beta chains sequenced from one sample in a study of shared clonotypes between healthy human individuals. Repertoires were generated with immunoSEQ multiplex PCR, while TCRdb's copy carries only in-frame clones and drops some. The sample holds more than 1.2 million clones, about 98.5% seen once. Sequenced sample: naive CD4+ T cells sorted from blood. Subset here: CD45RA+ positively selected. The source is a man aged 30 to 45 in good health.

V is TRBV10-3 and J is TRBJ2-1, with TRBD1 matching over 9 bases. This CDR3 contains 15 residues. CDR1 is ENHRY, CDR2 SYGVKD, per germline. V shed 1 base and J 9 bases; nucleotides not matched to a gene: 7. CDR3 amino acids: CAISEYTGGKGEQFF. The CDR3 DNA reads as TGTGCCATCAGTGAGTATACAGGGGGCAAGGGTGAGCAGTTCTTC.

The chain combines TRBV5-1 with TRBJ1-1; unclear D gene. The germline V gene encodes CDR1 SGHRS and CDR2 YFSETQ. The CDR3 has 14 residues. Trimming pared 3 bases from V and 1 base from J, leaving 10 bases between. DNA of the CDR3: TGCGCCAGCAGCTCATCACCGGGGAACACTGAAGCTTTCTTT. This encodes CASSSSPGNTEAFF.

This chain joins TRBV13 and TRBJ2-1; the match to TRBD1 covers 8 bases. In germline, CDR1 is PRHDT, CDR2 FYEKMQ (reference sequence). J was trimmed by 4 bases and V by 6 bases; bases with no gene match: 8. The CDR3 contains 15 residues. The CDR3 spells CASRGPRQGYNEQFF. The CDR3 nucleotides are TGTGCCAGCAGGGGTCCACGACAGGGGTACAATGAGCAGTTCTTC. The variable domain in full, with the rest retrieved from reference TRBV13 and TRBJ2-1, is AAGVIQSPRHLIKEKRETATLKCYPIPRHDTVYWYQQGPGQDPQFLISFYEKMQSDKGSIPDRFSAQQFSDYHSELNMSSLELGDSALYFCASRGPRQGYNEQFFGPGTRLTVL.

The chain has TRBV29-1 and TRBJ2-3; TRBD1 matches 7 bases. V dropped 4 bases and J dropped 1; count of bases not matched to a gene: 5. The CDR3 runs 14 residues. The V gene's germline CDR1 is SQVTM and CDR2 ANQGSEA. DNA of the CDR3: TGCAGCGTTGCCAGGGGGTCTGGCACAGATACGCAGTATTTT. Its translation: CSVARGSGTDTQYF.

The rearrangement uses TRBV7-9 and TRBJ2-1; D remains unclear. The V end was cut by 4 bases, the J end by 4 bases, with 5 bases between. In germline, CDR1 is SEHNR, CDR2 FQNEAQ (reference sequence). The CDR3 has 12 amino acids. For the CDR3, the DNA is TGTGCCAGCAGCTGGGGATACAATGAGCAGTTCTTC. Its translation is CASSWGYNEQFF.

Notes on this clone: The same CDR3 is also encoded by other DNA sequences in this sample. The chain employs TRBV10-2 and TRBJ2-3; D may be TRBD1 (6 bases). Trimming left V 5 bases short and J 3 bases short, with 9 bases between. Germline loops: CDR1 WSHSY, CDR2 SAAADI. The CDR3 is made up of 13 amino acids. CDR3 in DNA: TGCGCCAGCAGTCACCAGGGGACAGATACGCAGTATTTT. Its protein is CASSHQGTDTQYF.

The rearrangement uses TRBV4-2 and TRBJ2-1; maybe TRBD2 (5 bases). The V end was cut by 1 base, the J end by 5 bases, with 12 bases between. Germline-derived CDR1 and CDR2 are LGHNA and YNFKEQ. The CDR3 loop spans 15 amino acids. CDR3 protein: CASSQGLSGNNEQFF. Written as DNA, the CDR3 is TGTGCCAGCAGCCAAGGTCTTTCGGGGAACAATGAGCAGTTCTTC.

The chain recombines TRBV5-1 with TRBJ2-2, with TRBD2 identical over 7 bases. Germline V lookup: CDR1 SGHRS, CDR2 YFSETQ. This CDR3 spans 14 amino acids. V shed 4 bases, J shed 6 bases, and the junction held 6 bases outside the gene matches. The CDR3 loop reads CASSPGLDPGELFF. Written as DNA, the CDR3 is TGCGCCAGCAGCCCCGGACTAGATCCCGGGGAGCTGTTTTTT.

As to this clone: A junction boundary mismatches the germline segment, possibly from a read error. The chain is built from TRBV7-2 and TRBJ2-1; D ambiguous. The CDR3 contains 13 residues. Germline V gene lookup returns CDR1 SGHTA and CDR2 FQGNSA. CDR3 nucleotides: TGTGCCAGCAGCTCGAACTCCCACAATGAGCAGTTCTTC. Translation: CASSSNSHNEQFF.